The 31 T cell receptor beta chains below were found in one sample sequenced in a study of technical replicates of blood from several donors. Data came from immunoSEQ multiplex PCR; TCRdb stores just in-frame clones and leaves some out. The sample has tens of thousands of clones, 85% to 95% seen once; the top ten hold 0.26%. Sequencing used T cells isolated from PBMCs. The source is a human donor in good health.

This rearrangement joins TRBV20-1 to TRBJ2-1; D is perhaps TRBD1 (6 bases). The length of the CDR3 is 11 residues. Trimming took 4 bases from V and 7 from J, leaving 8 bases between them. Germline values: CDR1 DFQATT, CDR2 SNEGSKA (reference sequence). The CDR3 DNA reads TGCAGTGCTATGACAGGAAATGAGCAGTTCTTC. Translated, it gives CSAMTGNEQFF.

The rearrangement joins TRBV7-9 to TRBJ2-3; 8 bases line up with TRBD2. Germline V gene sequence: CDR1 SEHNR, CDR2 FQNEAQ (reference sequence). The CDR3 has 16 amino acids. V was pared by 3 bases and J by 3 bases, with 8 bases of the junction left unmatched. CDR3 nucleotide sequence: TGTGCCAGCAGCTTCGACTTAGCGGGGCGGACAGATACGCAGTATTTT. Translated, it gives CASSFDLAGRTDTQYF.

This sequence joins TRBV6-1 and TRBJ1-4, with a tentative D call TRBD1 (6 bases). The CDR3 totals 14 residues. Germline V lookup: CDR1 MNHNS, CDR2 SASEGT. Deletions cut 10 bases from V and 5 bases from J, with 17 bases between. The DNA for the CDR3 is TGTGCCACCCTCACAGGGTGGTACAATGAAAAACTGTTTTTT. As protein: CATLTGWYNEKLFF.

J is TRBJ1-1 and V is TRBV10-1; 10 bases are a match to TRBD1. CDR1 WNHNN and CDR2 SYGVQD come from the germline V gene (reference sequence). The CDR3 totals 15 residues. V shed 0 bases and J 8 bases; nucleotides not matched to a gene: 6. CDR3 coding DNA: TGCGCCAGCAGTGAGTCCCGGACAGGGGGAATCGAAGCTTTCTTT. As protein: CASSESRTGGIEAFF.

The CDR3 DNA reads as TGTGCCAGCAACGGACAGGGTTTCGTAGCCGCCGGGGAGCTGTTTTTT. Translation: CASNGQGFVAAGELFF. This rearrangement joins TRBV2 to TRBJ2-2; 8 bases match TRBD1. Germline assignment: CDR1 SNHLY and CDR2 FYNNEI. The V and J ends lost 7 bases and 6 bases, in that order; junction bases with no gene match: 13. This CDR3 is 16 amino acids long.

The chain combines TRBV4-1 with TRBJ1-1, with 12 bases that match TRBD1. The CDR3 loop spans 14 amino acids. Germline values: CDR1 MGHRA, CDR2 YSYEKL. The junction had 9 bases not matched to a gene; V was cut back by 11 bases and J by 5 bases. CDR3 DNA sequence: TGCGCCGGGACAGGGGGCGGGGAGCGGACTGAAGCTTTCTTT. Protein sequence: CAGTGGGERTEAFF.

The V and J genes are TRBV9 and TRBJ1-2, with D perhaps matching TRBD1 (5 bases). Between the trimmed V and J ends, which lost 0 bases and 8 bases, there was a span of 8 bases. CDR3 length: 12 amino acids. Germline values: CDR1 SGDLS, CDR2 YYNGEE. CDR3 amino acids: CASSVVGGGYTF. CDR3 nucleotide sequence: TGTGCCAGCAGCGTAGTTGGGGGGGGCTACACCTTC.

The V and J genes are TRBV7-9 and TRBJ1-4, with D perhaps matching TRBD1 (5 bases). Germline assignment: CDR1 SEHNR and CDR2 FQNEAQ (reference sequence). The CDR3 is 15 residues long. V was shortened by 4 bases and J by 4 bases, with 13 bases between the two germline ends. The CDR3 DNA reads TGTGCCAGCAGCTCCTCCTCACAGGATAATGAAAAACTGTTTTTT. It yields the protein CASSSSSQDNEKLFF.

The genes are TRBV5-4 and TRBJ2-5, with 16 nucleotides matching TRBD2. The length of the CDR3 is 17 residues. J lost 5 bases, V lost 4 bases, and 8 bases had no gene match. In germline, CDR1 is SGHNT, CDR2 YYREEE (reference sequence). The CDR3 is CASSPGTSGGAVETQYF. CDR3 DNA: TGTGCCAGCAGCCCCGGGACTAGCGGGGGGGCCGTGGAGACCCAGTACTTC.

The gene calls are TRBV30 and TRBJ1-5; D may be TRBD1 (6 bases). The CDR3 consists of 13 residues. V was pared by 5 bases and J by 4 bases, with 12 bases between. From germline, CDR1 is GTSNPN and CDR2 SVGIG (reference sequence). Here the CDR3 reads CAWGTGYNQPQHF. The CDR3 coding sequence is TGTGCCTGGGGAACAGGGTATAATCAGCCCCAGCATTTT. Full variable domain (remainder filled in from reference TRBV30 and TRBJ1-5): SQTIHQWPATLVQPVGSPLSLECTVEGTSNPNLYWYRQAAGRGLQLLFYSVGIGQISSEVPQNLSASRPQDRQFILSSKKLLLSDSGFYLCAWGTGYNQPQHFGDGTRLSIL.

This rearrangement joins TRBV7-9 to TRBJ1-2; TRBD1 matches 7 bases. There are 16 residues in the CDR3. Germline-derived CDR1 and CDR2 are SEHNR and FQNEAQ (reference sequence). The V gene end was trimmed by 4 bases and the J gene end by 2 bases; junction bases not matched to a gene: 10. CDR3 region: CASSSTTGTYNYGYTF. In nucleotides, the CDR3 is TGTGCCAGCAGCTCCACGACAGGGACATACAACTATGGCTACACCTTC. Drawing the rest from reference TRBV7-9 and TRBJ1-2, the complete variable domain is DTGVSQNPRHKITKRGQNVTFRCDPISEHNRLYWYRQTLGQGPEFLTYFQNEAQLEKSRLLSDRFSAERPKGSFSTLEIQRTEQGDSAMYLCASSSTTGTYNYGYTFGSGTRLTVV.

The V call is TRBV29-1, the J call TRBJ2-7; 8 nucleotides match TRBD1. The ends lost 6 bases at V and 3 bases at J; junction bases unmatched: 13. Per the germline V gene, CDR1 is SQVTM and CDR2 is ANQGSEA. There are 15 residues in the CDR3. The CDR3 sequence is CSVWDRTGPGYEQYF. The CDR3 nucleotides are TGCAGCGTCTGGGACAGGACCGGACCGGGCTACGAGCAGTACTTC.

The chain links TRBV6-5 to TRBJ1-1; 7 bases are a match to TRBD1. V shed 6 bases and J 4 bases; nucleotides not matched to a gene: 5. This CDR3 has 13 amino acids. Germline assignment: CDR1 MNHEY and CDR2 SVGAGI. For the CDR3, the DNA is TGTGCCAGCAGCCCACAGGGGCGCACTGAAGCTTTCTTT. Its translation is CASSPQGRTEAFF.

The gene calls are TRBV19 and TRBJ1-6, with TRBD1 as a possible D gene (6 bases). V lost 6 bases and J 6 bases, leaving 27 bases between the germline ends. Germline CDR1 LNHDA, CDR2 SQIVND (reference sequence). The CDR3 spans 19 residues. The CDR3 DNA sequence: TGTGCCAGTAGGTACACAGGGTTTAAATTTCGTCCTGGTAATTCACCCCTCCACTTT. Translated, it gives CASRYTGFKFRPGNSPLHF.

The chain uses TRBV4-1 and TRBJ1-4, with TRBD1 matching over 7 bases. Per the germline V gene, CDR1 is MGHRA and CDR2 is YSYEKL. V was clipped by 1 base and J by 1 base; unmatched bases: 3. This CDR3 contains 16 residues. In nucleotides, the CDR3 is TGCGCCAGCAGCCAAGCTAGGGGGCGAACTAATGAAAAACTGTTTTTT. Translating gives CASSQARGRTNEKLFF.

The gene calls are TRBV6-4 and TRBJ2-1; 9 positions agree with TRBD2. The trim removed 5 bases at V and 0 bases at J, leaving 5 bases unmatched. Looked up from germline, CDR1 is MRHNA and CDR2 is SNTAGT. CDR3 length: 16 residues. In nucleotides, the CDR3 is TGTGCCAGCAGTAAACTAGCGGGTAGCTCCTACAATGAGCAGTTCTTC. Residues: CASSKLAGSSYNEQFF.

The rearrangement uses TRBV11-3 and TRBJ2-1; 14 bases are shared with TRBD2. There are 16 residues in the CDR3. With 5 bases clipped from V and 9 bases from J, the junction kept 9 bases outside the gene matches. Germline lookup yields CDR1 SGHNT and CDR2 YENEEA. The CDR3 DNA is TGTGCCAGCAGCCAACACGGGACTAGCGGGAGCGGTGAGCAGTTCTTC. Protein: CASSQHGTSGSGEQFF.

In this sample, this clone turned up once. The chain joins TRBV6-1 to TRBJ2-5, with 7 bases that match TRBD2. CDR1 is MNHNS, CDR2 SASEGT, per germline. The V and J ends lost 6 bases and 4 bases, in that order; junction bases with no gene match: 11. CDR3 length: 15 residues. The CDR3 DNA sequence: TGTGCCAGCAGGGTCGGGGGGTTGGCGGGAGAGACCCAGTACTTC. Protein sequence: CASRVGGLAGETQYF.

The V and J genes are TRBV7-9 and TRBJ1-1; TRBD1 agrees at 7 bases. The germline CDR1 and CDR2 sequences are SEHNR and FQNEAQ (reference sequence). V shed 4 bases and J 1 base; nucleotides not matched to a gene: 6. This CDR3 spans 15 amino acids. The CDR3 DNA reads TGTGCCAGCAGCTCACAGGGGTCGAGGAACACTGAAGCTTTCTTT. Its protein is CASSSQGSRNTEAFF. The full variable domain, completed using reference TRBV7-9 and TRBJ1-1, is DTGVSQNPRHKITKRGQNVTFRCDPISEHNRLYWYRQTLGQGPEFLTYFQNEAQLEKSRLLSDRFSAERPKGSFSTLEIQRTEQGDSAMYLCASSSQGSRNTEAFFGQGTRLTVV.

The J gene is TRBJ2-5, the V gene TRBV6-5; TRBD2 matches at 11 bases. The CDR3 contains 15 residues. V shed 5 bases, J shed 3 bases, and the junction held 5 bases outside the gene matches. Germline assignment: CDR1 MNHEY and CDR2 SVGAGI. CDR3 coding DNA: TGTGCCAGCAGTCCCCAGACTAGCGGGAAAGAGACCCAGTACTTC. This gives the protein CASSPQTSGKETQYF.

The rearrangement uses TRBV11-3 and TRBJ2-1; possible D gene TRBD1, 6 bases. The V end was cut by 1 base, the J end by 9 bases, with 16 bases between. Germline V gene lookup returns CDR1 SGHNT and CDR2 YENEEA. CDR3 size: 15 residues. CDR3 sequence (DNA): TGTGCCAGCAGCTTAGCAGGGGCTAGCTTTCTTGAGCAGTTCTTC. The encoded protein is CASSLAGASFLEQFF.

This chain connects TRBV5-6 to TRBJ2-3; 8 nucleotides match TRBD2. This CDR3 region has 15 residues. V dropped 4 bases and J dropped 1; count of bases not matched to a gene: 5. CDR1 is SGHDT, CDR2 YYEEEE, per germline. In DNA form, the CDR3 reads TGTGCCAGCAGCATGTATAGCGGGGGCACAGATACGCAGTATTTT. It yields the protein CASSMYSGGTDTQYF.

The chain has TRBV7-9 and TRBJ1-5, with 8 nucleotides matching TRBD1. This CDR3 has 14 amino acids. The V gene end was trimmed by 9 bases and the J gene end by 2 bases; junction bases not matched to a gene: 6. Germline V gene sequence: CDR1 SEHNR, CDR2 FQNEAQ (reference sequence). The CDR3 reads CASGQGAGNQPQHF. CDR3 in DNA: TGTGCCAGTGGTCAGGGGGCTGGCAATCAGCCCCAGCATTTT.

The chain uses TRBV29-1 and TRBJ2-1; 8 bases agree with TRBD2. The V segment lost 3 bases and the J segment 7 bases; nucleotides outside the gene matches: 8. Germline loops: CDR1 SQVTM, CDR2 ANQGSEA. The CDR3 covers 14 residues. The CDR3 loop reads CSVESSGRYNEQFF. CDR3 sequence (DNA): TGCAGCGTTGAGAGCAGCGGGAGATATAATGAGCAGTTCTTC.

V and J are TRBV4-1 and TRBJ2-5, with D possibly being TRBD1 (6 bases). This CDR3 has 18 residues. Trimming removed 0 bases at V and 4 bases at J, with 21 bases between. Looked up from germline, CDR1 is MGHRA and CDR2 is YSYEKL. CDR3 in DNA: TGCGCCAGCAGCCAAGATCTTGGCGCGGGTCTACAGGGAGAGACCCAGTACTTC. Its translation is CASSQDLGAGLQGETQYF.

This clone was observed a single time. The rearrangement links TRBV11-2 to TRBJ1-1; D is ambiguous. V was clipped by 5 bases and J by 4 bases, with 17 bases between them. This CDR3 has 15 amino acids. Germline CDR1 reads SGHAT; CDR2 reads FQNNGV. The CDR3 sequence is CASSPSRFMGTEAFF. The CDR3 region has the DNA TGTGCCAGCAGCCCCTCGAGGTTTATGGGCACTGAAGCTTTCTTT.

The chain recombines TRBV29-1 with TRBJ2-7; possibly TRBD1 for D (6 bases). The germline V gene encodes CDR1 SQVTM and CDR2 ANQGSEA. The CDR3 length is 15 residues. V was trimmed by 2 bases and J by 0 bases, leaving 14 bases between them. CDR3: CSVEKYRDNSYEQYF. As DNA, the CDR3 is TGCAGCGTTGAAAAGTACCGGGACAACTCCTACGAGCAGTACTTC.

The V gene is TRBV10-3, the J gene TRBJ2-1, with D possibly TRBD2 on 5 matching bases. Trimming pared 0 bases from V and 9 bases from J, leaving 9 bases between. This CDR3 comprises 13 residues. From germline, CDR1 is ENHRY and CDR2 SYGVKD. CDR3 protein: CAISESLVPEQFF. CDR3 bases: TGTGCCATCAGTGAGTCACTAGTCCCTGAGCAGTTCTTC.

The genes are TRBV5-6 and TRBJ2-3, with 10 positions matching TRBD2. The junction had 10 bases not matched to a gene; V was cut back by 5 bases and J by 4 bases. The CDR3 is 16 residues long. Germline values: CDR1 SGHDT, CDR2 YYEEEE. The CDR3 protein is CASRVQSGGASDTQYF. The CDR3 bases are TGTGCCAGCAGGGTACAAAGCGGGGGGGCTTCAGATACGCAGTATTTT.

The chain carries TRBV5-1 and TRBJ1-1, with D possibly matching TRBD1 (6 bases). This CDR3 spans 19 amino acids. Trimming pared 0 bases from V and 3 bases from J, leaving 24 bases between. The germline gives CDR1 SGHRS, CDR2 YFSETQ. CDR3 in amino acids: CASSLGFPGQSRQDTEAFF. CDR3 DNA: TGCGCCAGCAGCTTGGGATTCCCAGGACAGTCCCGCCAAGACACTGAAGCTTTCTTT.

Only one count was recorded for this clone. This chain uses TRBV4-1 with TRBJ2-7; 7 bases agree with TRBD1. This CDR3 has 14 residues. Germline trimming cut 4 bases from V and 2 bases from J; bases unmatched to any gene: 5. Germline values: CDR1 MGHRA, CDR2 YSYEKL. The CDR3 coding sequence is TGCGCCAGCAGCCCAGCCGGGACAGCCTACGAGCAGTACTTC. Amino acids: CASSPAGTAYEQYF.